This T cell receptor beta chain is drawn from a study of identical twins. This clonotype turned up a few times. V lost 0 bases to trimming and J lost 3 bases; unmatched junction nucleotides: 5. Germline CDR1 and CDR2: DFQATT and SNEGSKA (reference sequence). The CDR3 is made up of 16 amino acids. MiXCR, applied by TCRdb to the 5' RACE reads, yields one record per CDR3 protein. The sample holds approximately 220,000 distinct CDR3 sequences, about 7.5% seen once. Another study also made use of these data, one on yellow fever vaccine responses in identical twins.

The chain combines TRBV20-1 with TRBJ2-3, with 11 bases identical to TRBD2. What was sequenced was CD8+ T cells sorted from blood. The receptor comes from a young woman in good health. The chain's CDR3 is CSARDVAGGDTDTQYF. CDR3 nucleotide sequence: TGCAGTGCTAGAGACGTAGCGGGGGGGGATACAGATACGCAGTATTTT.